Shown below are 2 T cell receptor beta chains from a single sample sequenced in a study of control samples from healthy donors and cancer patients. TCRdb's table, derived via immunoSEQ multiplex PCR, lists solely in-frame clones and lacks some. Counted here are roughly 20,000 clones, approximately 78% occurring once; the ten biggest clones make up less than 35%. The specimen sequenced was PBMCs. The origin of the receptors is an older man with head and neck cancer.

This rearrangement joins TRBV7-9 to TRBJ1-1, with no clear D. V was shortened by 6 bases and J by 0 bases, with 5 bases between the two germline ends. The germline V gene has CDR1 SEHNR and CDR2 FQNEAQ (reference sequence). This CDR3 has 12 residues. The DNA of the CDR3 is TGTGCCAGCAGGGAGCTGAACACTGAAGCTTTCTTT. Residues: CASRELNTEAFF.

CDR3 region: CASSDGGWSEQYF. The CDR3 DNA reads TGTGCCAGTAGTGACGGGGGATGGTCCGAGCAGTACTTC. The rearrangement joins TRBV19 to TRBJ2-7; D may be TRBD2 (6 bases). CDR1 is LNHDA and CDR2 is SQIVND in the germline V gene (reference sequence). The CDR3 runs 13 residues. The ends were cut back, 5 bases at V and 6 bases at J, with 14 bases in the middle.